The sequence of this T cell receptor beta chain was determined in a study of CD8+ T cells in alopecia areata. Overall study: Among treated patients, oral tofacitinib was administered at 5 to 10 mg twice daily. Study-wide results and caveats: Many expanded lesional clones persisted in scalp and blood during tofacitinib.

Stated treatment: oral pan-JAK inhibitor, 5-10 mg twice daily. Sorting from PBMCs produced CD4+ and CD8+ T cells. As to this clone: Its antigen is as yet unknown.

The CDR3 has 14 residues. Trimming at V came to 6 bases and at J to 7 bases, leaving 9 bases not matched to a gene. From germline, CDR1 is SQVTM and CDR2 ANQGSEA. cDNA reverse transcribed from extracted RNA served as the sequencing template. TCRdb's table, derived via immunoSEQ multiplex PCR, lists solely in-frame clones and lacks some. The sample yields approximately 280,000 clones, about 62% seen once. The rearrangement links TRBV29-1 to TRBJ2-1; 10 positions match TRBD1. The sequenced sample was CD4+ T cells sorted from blood, obtained at week 24, from a patient treated with tofacitinib. The TCR sequence derives from a human donor with alopecia areata. CDR3 sequence reads: CSVCGTGVENEQFF. The CDR3 DNA is TGCAGCGTCTGCGGGACAGGGGTTGAGAATGAGCAGTTCTTC.